This T cell receptor beta chain was observed in a study of metastatic and nonmetastatic thyroid tumors. With MiXCR, TCRdb reprocessed the PCR reads. Of 20,000 to 25,000 clones listed, 9% to 15% are singletons. Thyroid surgery was performed in patients who had received no treatment beforehand. Trimming left V 2 bases short and J 7 bases short, with 15 bases between. The CDR3 has 13 residues. Looked up from germline, CDR1 is GTSNPN and CDR2 is SVGIG (reference sequence). The chain combines TRBV30 with TRBJ2-7; D may be TRBD1 or TRBD2 (6 bases each). Specimen: blood. The clonotype originates from a male donor with papillary thyroid cancer or a benign thyroid nodule (not recorded which). Some clones in this sample may be carry-over from other donors' samples. CDR3 coding DNA: TGTGCCTGGAGTCTGGGGGGCGCCAGGGAGCAGTACTTC. Protein sequence: CAWSLGGAREQYF.